The 28 T cell receptor beta chains reported below all come from one sample, sequenced in a study of graft-versus-host responses after intestinal transplantation. Their specific antigens are unknown. Sequencing was performed with immunoSEQ multiplex PCR; in TCRdb, only in-frame clones are kept and a portion is missing. The sample lists about 120,000 clones; approximately 95% were seen once. The sequences come from unstimulated CD8+ T cells sorted from spleen or lymph node cells, collected before intestinal transplant. These TCRs come from a human donor who received an intestinal transplant.

J is TRBJ2-7 and V is TRBV13, with D possibly called TRBD1 or TRBD2 (5 bases each). The V gene lost 0 bases and the J gene lost 1 base, with 10 bases spanning the gap. The CDR3 is 15 residues long. Germline V CDR1 and CDR2: PRHDT, FYEKMQ (reference sequence). CDR3 residues: CASSLGLGASYEQYF. The CDR3 DNA follows: TGTGCCAGCAGCTTAGGCCTCGGGGCATCCTACGAGCAGTACTTC.

The chain has TRBV5-1 and TRBJ2-2; D gene ambiguous. The CDR3 totals 12 residues. The V end was cut by 5 bases, the J end by 0 bases, with 2 bases between. CDR1 SGHRS and CDR2 YFSETQ come from the germline V gene. This CDR3 is CASRSNTGELFF. For the CDR3, the DNA is TGCGCCAGCAGGTCGAACACCGGGGAGCTGTTTTTT.

The V gene is TRBV10-3, the J gene TRBJ2-7; D unresolved. CDR3 length: 15 amino acids. In germline, CDR1 is ENHRY, CDR2 SYGVKD. Deletions cut 2 bases from V and 0 bases from J, with 11 bases between. Here the CDR3 reads CAISEPGLSSYEQYF. In DNA form, the CDR3 reads TGTGCCATCAGTGAGCCAGGCCTTAGCTCCTACGAGCAGTACTTC.

The gene calls are TRBV5-1 and TRBJ2-3; D is unclear. CDR1 and CDR2 from the germline V gene are SGHRS and YFSETQ. The CDR3 loop spans 15 amino acids. V gave up 1 base and J gave up 5 bases, with 14 bases separating them. The CDR3 loop is CASSLRSSYGDTQYF. The CDR3 DNA follows: TGCGCCAGCAGCTTGAGGAGCTCATATGGAGATACGCAGTATTTT.

This clone was picked up one time. The V call is TRBV11-2, the J call TRBJ2-6, with 8 bases matching TRBD2. The CDR3 runs to 17 residues. The germline gives CDR1 SGHAT, CDR2 FQNNGV. J gave up 2 bases and V 6 bases, and 9 bases lay outside the gene matches. This CDR3 is CASRGLGFFAGANVLTF. The CDR3 DNA follows: TGTGCCAGCAGGGGACTAGGCTTTTTCGCTGGGGCCAACGTCCTGACTTTC.

The chain links TRBV2 to TRBJ1-2; D perhaps matches TRBD1 (6 bases). This CDR3 is built from 16 residues. V was trimmed by 4 bases and J by 6 bases, leaving 21 bases between them. CDR1 is SNHLY and CDR2 is FYNNEI in the germline V gene. CDR3 bases: TGTGCCAGCAGTGGAGTAAACCAGGGTAGGGGGGATGGCTACACCTTC. Translation gives CASSGVNQGRGDGYTF.

J is TRBJ2-3 and V is TRBV25-1; D call uncertain. Looked up from germline, CDR1 is MGHDK and CDR2 is SYGVNS. The CDR3 runs to 10 residues. The ends were cut back, 7 bases at V and 6 bases at J, with 5 bases in the middle. CDR3 loop: CASTSDTQYF. The CDR3 DNA reads TGTGCCAGCACGTCCGATACGCAGTATTTT.

In the case of this clone: One junction end does not reproduce the germline sequence, and a read error may be involved. J is TRBJ2-7 and V is TRBV28; possible D gene TRBD2, 7 bases. The germline V gene has CDR1 MDHEN and CDR2 SYDVKM. The CDR3 runs to 14 residues. CDR3 DNA sequence: TGTGCCCGCAGGTTGGGGGGGGGCCGGTACGAGCAGTACTTC. Protein product: CARRLGGGRYEQYF.

The count of this clone is one. The rearrangement joins TRBV30 to TRBJ2-1; 12 positions agree with TRBD2. The J segment lost 6 bases and the V segment lost 6 bases, leaving 6 bases of the junction unmatched. This CDR3 contains 14 residues. CDR1 is GTSNPN, CDR2 SVGIG, per germline (reference sequence). The DNA of the CDR3 is TGTGCCTGCCGTGGACTAGCGGGATTCAATGAGCAGTTCTTC. It specifies CACRGLAGFNEQFF. The full variable domain, its missing parts supplied by reference TRBV30 and TRBJ2-1, is SQTIHQWPATLVQPVGSPLSLECTVEGTSNPNLYWYRQAAGRGLQLLFYSVGIGQISSEVPQNLSASRPQDRQFILSSKKLLLSDSGFYLCACRGLAGFNEQFFGPGTRLTVL.

A word on this clone: Other DNA variants within this sample encode the same CDR3. The chain is built from TRBV15 and TRBJ1-1; tentatively, D is TRBD1 (6 bases). The CDR3 runs 14 residues. From germline, CDR1 is LNHNV and CDR2 YYDKDF (reference sequence). V was clipped by 7 bases and J by 5 bases, with 17 bases between them. CDR3 coding DNA: TGTGCCACCAACAGGTTGGGGAGGGGGACTGAAGCTTTCTTT. It encodes CATNRLGRGTEAFF. Complete variable domain (other parts from reference TRBV15 and TRBJ1-1): DAMVIQNPRYQVTQFGKPVTLSCSQTLNHNVMYWYQQKSSQAPKLLFHYYDKDFNNEADTPDNFQSRRPNTSFCFLDIRSPGLGDTAMYLCATNRLGRGTEAFFGQGTRLTVV.

This chain links TRBV10-3 with TRBJ1-1, with D possibly being TRBD1 (6 bases). The germline CDR1 and CDR2 sequences are ENHRY and SYGVKD. This CDR3 spans 13 amino acids. Trimming removed 7 bases at V and 6 bases at J, with 15 bases between. As DNA, the CDR3 is TGTGCCATCATCCTAACAGGGTCCGCTGAAGCTTTCTTT. Residues: CAIILTGSAEAFF.

The chain couples TRBV6-5 to TRBJ1-1, with D uncertain. The CDR3 contains 13 residues. V was clipped by 2 bases and J by 5 bases, with 9 bases between them. Germline CDR1 is MNHEY and CDR2 is SVGAGI. The CDR3 DNA reads as TGTGCCAGCAGTTACGTAGCGGGGACTGAAGCTTTCTTT. This translates into CASSYVAGTEAFF.

The chain uses TRBV9 and TRBJ2-5; perhaps TRBD2 as D (6 bases). The end of the DNA is better explained by TRBJ2-7, so the J call may be wrong. CDR1 and CDR2 (germline): SGDLS, YYNGEE. The CDR3 contains 16 residues. For the CDR3, the DNA is TGTGCCAGCAGCGTAGGGGTTGGCGGGACTCACTACGAGCAGTACTTC. This sequence encodes CASSVGVGGTHYEQYF.

This clone was observed once. The chain joins TRBV7-8 to TRBJ2-2; D possibly corresponds to TRBD2 (5 bases). CDR3 length: 17 amino acids. From germline, CDR1 is SGHVS and CDR2 FQNEAQ. V was cut by 2 bases and J by 5 bases, with 18 bases left in between. For the CDR3, the DNA is TGTGCCAGCAGCTTATCGATGGGGAGAGGGTTGACCGGGGAGCTGTTTTTT. Its translation is CASSLSMGRGLTGELFF. The whole variable domain, filled in from reference TRBV7-8 and TRBJ2-2, reads GAGVSQSPRYKVAKRGQDVALRCDPISGHVSLFWYQQALGQGPEFLTYFQNEAQLDKSGLPSDRFFAERPEGSVSTLKIQRTQQEDSAVYLCASSLSMGRGLTGELFFGEGSRLTVL.

This chain connects TRBV15 to TRBJ2-2, with 7 bases matching TRBD2. This CDR3 contains 15 residues. Germline lookup yields CDR1 LNHNV and CDR2 YYDKDF (reference sequence). After removal of 4 bases from V and 5 bases from J, the junction contained 7 bases not matched to a gene. CDR3 in amino acids: CATSTAGVGTGELFF. CDR3 in DNA: TGTGCCACCAGCACCGCGGGAGTCGGAACCGGGGAGCTGTTTTTT.

The rearrangement links TRBV10-3 to TRBJ1-2; D unclear. Germline values: CDR1 ENHRY, CDR2 SYGVKD. The CDR3 runs 16 residues. V was shortened by 0 bases and J by 3 bases, with 14 bases between the two germline ends. The CDR3 sequence is CAISESGIQPYYGYTF. The CDR3 DNA follows: TGTGCCATCAGTGAGTCTGGGATACAGCCTTACTATGGCTACACCTTC.

The chain employs TRBV15 and TRBJ2-2, with 7 bases lining up with TRBD1. The V and J ends lost 5 bases and 4 bases, in that order; junction bases with no gene match: 7. Germline values: CDR1 LNHNV, CDR2 YYDKDF (reference sequence). The CDR3 is 15 residues long. CDR3 sequence (DNA): TGTGCCACCAGCCTTGACAGGGACGGCACCGGGGAGCTGTTTTTT. This encodes CATSLDRDGTGELFF.

Details on this clone: Additional DNA sequences in this sample encode the identical CDR3. As DNA, the CDR3 is TGTGCCAGCAGTTTCGGGACAGGGAGCTACGAGCAGTACTTC. Residues: CASSFGTGSYEQYF. The chain has TRBV5-6 and TRBJ2-7; 9 bases are a match to TRBD1. After removal of 5 bases from V and 3 bases from J, the junction contained 6 bases not matched to a gene. The germline V gene encodes CDR1 SGHDT and CDR2 YYEEEE. The length of the CDR3 is 14 residues.

The CDR3 protein is CASSLARINYGYTF. The CDR3 coding sequence is TGTGCCAGCAGTTTAGCAAGGATAAACTATGGCTACACCTTC. This chain joins TRBV28 and TRBJ1-2; no reliable D call. This CDR3 comprises 14 residues. CDR1 and CDR2 from the germline V gene are MDHEN and SYDVKM. Trimming shortened V by 2 bases and J by 2 bases, and 9 bases separated the two germline ends.

V gene TRBV4-3 combines with J gene TRBJ1-2; D gene unclear. V lost 0 bases and J 4 bases, leaving 15 bases between the germline ends. This CDR3 spans 16 amino acids. The germline gives CDR1 LGHNA, CDR2 YSLEER. The CDR3 DNA reads as TGCGCCAGCAGCCAAGATATTGAAGGACTTGGCTATGGCTACACCTTC. It encodes CASSQDIEGLGYGYTF.

The gene calls are TRBV10-3 and TRBJ2-3; TRBD2 agrees at 8 bases. J was trimmed by 3 bases and V by 3 bases; bases with no gene match: 11. The germline V gene has CDR1 ENHRY and CDR2 SYGVKD. CDR3 size: 17 residues. This chain's CDR3 is CAISDLVQRETTDTQYF. For the CDR3, the DNA is TGTGCCATCAGTGATTTGGTCCAGCGGGAGACGACAGATACGCAGTATTTT.

This chain joins TRBV28 and TRBJ1-2; 10 nucleotides line up with TRBD1. Germline trimming cut 7 bases from V and 2 bases from J; bases unmatched to any gene: 16. The CDR3 spans 18 residues. Germline CDR1 reads MDHEN; CDR2 reads SYDVKM. The CDR3 loop reads CASTSFSATGGLNYGYTF. CDR3 sequence (DNA): TGTGCCAGCACTTCATTTTCGGCGACAGGGGGCTTAAACTATGGCTACACCTTC.

The chain employs TRBV5-6 and TRBJ1-4; D is unresolved. This CDR3 region has 12 residues. CDR1 is SGHDT and CDR2 is YYEEEE in the germline V gene. V was pared by 3 bases and J by 5 bases, with 5 bases between. In DNA form, the CDR3 reads TGTGCCAGCAGCTCCTACAATGAAAAACTGTTTTTT. Amino acids: CASSSYNEKLFF. The variable domain in full, completed from reference TRBV5-6 and TRBJ1-4, reads DAGVTQSPTHLIKTRGQQVTLRCSPKSGHDTVSWYQQALGQGPQFIFQYYEEEERQRGNFPDRFSGHQFPNYSSELNVNALLLGDSALYLCASSSYNEKLFFGSGTQLSVL.

This chain links TRBV28 with TRBJ2-3; maybe TRBD1 (5 bases). The ends were cut back, 8 bases at V and 2 bases at J, with 5 bases in the middle. The length of the CDR3 is 11 residues. Germline V gives CDR1 MDHEN, CDR2 SYDVKM. The DNA for the CDR3 is TGTGCCAGCGGGGCCACAGATACGCAGTATTTT. This translates into CASGATDTQYF.

The V and J genes are TRBV7-8 and TRBJ2-7, with D unclear. Looked up from germline, CDR1 is SGHVS and CDR2 is FQNEAQ. The CDR3 contains 14 residues. V shed 5 bases and J shed 3 bases, with 14 bases lying between them. CDR3 loop: CASSPDGPSYEQYF. In DNA, the CDR3 is TGTGCCAGCAGCCCCGACGGCCCAAGCTACGAGCAGTACTTC.

The gene calls are TRBV19 and TRBJ2-7; D is uncertain. Trimming removed 2 bases from V and 0 bases from J, with 11 bases in between. This CDR3 has 15 amino acids. Germline assignment: CDR1 LNHDA and CDR2 SQIVND (reference sequence). This chain's CDR3 is CASSIFYGSSYEQYF. The CDR3 DNA reads TGTGCCAGTAGTATATTCTACGGTAGCTCCTACGAGCAGTACTTC.

The V and J genes are TRBV28 and TRBJ1-3; D unresolved. CDR3 length: 14 amino acids. V was clipped by 3 bases and J by 6 bases, with 12 bases between them. Germline CDR1 is MDHEN and CDR2 is SYDVKM. The CDR3 loop is CASSLEGFENTIYF. The CDR3 bases are TGTGCCAGCAGTTTGGAAGGTTTTGAAAACACCATATATTTT.

The chain links TRBV9 to TRBJ1-4; D is perhaps TRBD1 (6 bases). CDR3 size: 16 residues. From germline, CDR1 is SGDLS and CDR2 YYNGEE. Trimming removed 0 bases from V and 8 bases from J, with 17 bases in between. CDR3 in DNA: TGTGCCAGCAGCGTAGAGGGCGGGACATTAGGGGAAAAACTGTTTTTT. Translated: CASSVEGGTLGEKLFF.